This TCR beta chain stems from a study of read filtering for tumor transcriptome and immune sequencing. Study background: By R-ISS, stages I, II and III held about 8, 15 and 7 patients. Study findings and constraints: IR-seq captured clonotypes deeper and more reliably than RNA-seq.

From roughly 390 ng of RNA, a library with molecular barcoded alpha/delta and beta/gamma adaptors was made. TCRdb used MiXCR to reprocess the reads, holding one entry per CDR3 protein. The sample consists of about 90,000 distinct CDR3 sequences, around 12% of them appearing once. Looked up from germline, CDR1 is LGHDT and CDR2 is YNNKEL (reference sequence). The CDR3 spans 13 residues. Sampling of bone marrow took place during active disease in every patient. This clonotype was detected many times. No antigen is known for it. Relative to the germline gene, one junction end is altered; a read error may explain this.

The chain has TRBV3-1 and TRBJ2-1, with 8 bases fitting TRBD2. This sequence was found in a donor at least 40 years old with multiple myeloma. Sequenced input: a population of CD138-negative cells sorted from bone marrow. CDR3 in amino acids: CASSILAANGQFF. The DNA for the CDR3 is TGTGCCAGCAGTATACTAGCGGCCAATGGGCAGTTCTTC.